The 4 T cell receptor beta chains given below trace back to one sample, sequenced in a study of blood T cell repertoires in COVID-19. Some clones are missing from TCRdb's copy, which holds only in-frame ones; the method was immunoSEQ multiplex PCR. The sample has about 240,000 clones; roughly four fifths are singletons. Sequenced material: PBMCs or T cells enriched from blood (not recorded which). The receptors here all came from a woman in her forties who had been exposed to COVID-19.

The V gene is TRBV5-5, the J gene TRBJ1-5, with D unresolved. CDR1 and CDR2 from the germline V gene are SGHKS and YYEKEE (reference sequence). The CDR3 consists of 13 residues. Between the trimmed V and J ends, which lost 0 bases and 7 bases, there was a span of 8 bases. The CDR3 loop reads CASSLGGAQPQHF. The CDR3 nucleotides are TGTGCCAGCAGCTTGGGGGGAGCGCAGCCCCAGCATTTT. Drawing the rest from reference TRBV5-5 and TRBJ1-5, the complete variable domain is DAGVTQSPTHLIKTRGQQVTLRCSPISGHKSVSWYQQVLGQGPQFIFQYYEKEERGRGNFPDRFSARQFPNYSSELNVNALLLGDSALYLCASSLGGAQPQHFGDGTRLSIL.

This clone was recorded only once. One junction end disagrees with the germline gene, perhaps due to a read error. The chain joins TRBV5-5 to TRBJ2-5; D is perhaps TRBD2 (6 bases). Germline V CDR1 and CDR2: SGHKS, YYEKEE (reference sequence). The CDR3 has 15 amino acids. CDR3 protein: CASSPQEGWGRPNDF. The CDR3 DNA is TGTGCCAGCAGCCCCCAGGAGGGTTGGGGCCGGCCTAATGACTTC.

This chain uses TRBV11-2 with TRBJ1-2; TRBD1 is a possible D gene (6 bases). V was trimmed by 3 bases and J by 4 bases, leaving 15 bases between them. CDR3 length: 15 amino acids. Per germline, CDR1 SGHAT and CDR2 FQNNGV. The CDR3, as DNA: TGTGCCAGCAGCTTCGGACAGAAAGATCCCTATGGCTACACCTTC. It specifies CASSFGQKDPYGYTF.

The V call is TRBV2, the J call TRBJ1-4; the match to TRBD1 covers 8 bases. From germline, CDR1 is SNHLY and CDR2 FYNNEI. V lost 7 bases, J lost 10 bases, and 11 bases stayed unmatched. The CDR3 totals 14 residues. CDR3 amino acids: CASKAGQGVGKLFF. The DNA for the CDR3 is TGTGCCAGCAAAGCAGGACAGGGAGTTGGAAAACTGTTTTTT.